Each of the 10 T cell receptor beta chains below was sequenced from the same sample in a study of blood T cell repertoires in COVID-19. Sequencing was performed with immunoSEQ multiplex PCR; in TCRdb, only in-frame clones are kept and a portion is missing. The top ten clones hold about 13% of a sample with about 58,000 clones, 85% to 90% of them seen once. The material sequenced was peripheral blood. These receptors were obtained from a man between 60 and 75 years old with active COVID-19.

V usage is TRBV11-2 and J usage is TRBJ1-1; D is uncertain. V lost 4 bases and J 1 base, leaving 7 bases between the germline ends. The CDR3 is made up of 13 amino acids. Per germline, CDR1 SGHAT and CDR2 FQNNGV. This chain's CDR3 is CASSSNENTEAFF. As DNA, the CDR3 is TGTGCCAGCAGCTCTAATGAGAACACTGAAGCTTTCTTT.

The sample holds one count of this clone. The V call is TRBV7-3, the J call TRBJ2-1; 7 bases line up with TRBD2. Per the germline V gene, CDR1 is SGHTA and CDR2 is FQGTGA. V was clipped by 5 bases and J by 3 bases; unmatched bases: 7. The CDR3 consists of 15 residues. The CDR3 DNA reads as TGTGCCAGCAGCCTGGCCGCGGGGGTCTACAATGAGCAGTTCTTC. It is translated as CASSLAAGVYNEQFF. The full variable domain, in which reference TRBV7-3 and TRBJ2-1 provide the parts outside the CDR3, is GAGVSQTPSNKVTEKGKYVELRCDPISGHTALYWYRQSLGQGPEFLIYFQGTGAADDSGLPNDRFFAVRPEGSVSTLKIQRTERGDSAVYLCASSLAAGVYNEQFFGPGTRLTVL.

The CDR3 nucleotides are TGTGCCAGCAGTTCACAGGGCCTACTACGAGTGCAGTACTTC. Translation gives CASSSQGLLRVQYF. The chain recombines TRBV28 with TRBJ2-7; D is perhaps TRBD1 (6 bases). V dropped 4 bases and J dropped 9 bases, with 19 bases sitting between them. Germline assignment: CDR1 MDHEN and CDR2 SYDVKM. The CDR3 runs 14 residues. The variable domain in full, with the rest retrieved from reference TRBV28 and TRBJ2-7, is DVKVTQSSRYLVKRTGEKVFLECVQDMDHENMFWYRQDPGLGLRLIYFSYDVKMKEKGDIPEGYSVSREKKERFSLILESASTNQTSMYLCASSSQGLLRVQYFGPGTRLTVT.

The V call is TRBV9, the J call TRBJ2-5, with 7 nucleotides matching TRBD2. The ends lost 3 bases at V and 2 bases at J; junction bases unmatched: 7. Per the germline V gene, CDR1 is SGDLS and CDR2 is YYNGEE. The CDR3 length is 15 residues. CDR3 amino acids: CASSGLGAGQETQYF. CDR3 nucleotide sequence: TGTGCCAGCAGCGGACTAGGAGCGGGGCAAGAGACCCAGTACTTC.

This chain links TRBV6-2 or TRBV6-3 with TRBJ1-4, with no clear D. This CDR3 is 17 amino acids long. CDR1 MNHEY and CDR2 SVGEGT come from the germline V gene. V was cut by 0 bases and J by 0 bases, with 11 bases left in between. DNA of the CDR3: TGTGCCAGCAGTTACTCGAAGCAGACATCAACTAATGAAAAACTGTTTTTT. It codes for CASSYSKQTSTNEKLFF.

This chain joins TRBV4-1 and TRBJ2-2; 7 bases agree with TRBD1. The germline V gene has CDR1 MGHRA and CDR2 YSYEKL. This CDR3 has 13 amino acids. Trimming at V came to 6 bases and at J to 4 bases, leaving 2 bases not matched to a gene. CDR3 in amino acids: CASRGDSTGELFF. CDR3 DNA: TGCGCCAGCAGGGGGGACAGCACCGGGGAGCTGTTTTTT.

V usage is TRBV19 and J usage is TRBJ2-5, with D maybe TRBD2 (6 bases). V was shortened by 10 bases and J by 5 bases, with 17 bases between the two germline ends. The CDR3 has 13 amino acids. Germline V CDR1 and CDR2: LNHDA, SQIVND (reference sequence). The CDR3 is CATGTRRGETQYF. The CDR3 nucleotides are TGTGCCACAGGGACCCGCCGGGGGGAGACCCAGTACTTC.

V gene TRBV5-4 combines with J gene TRBJ2-4, with TRBD2 matching over 9 bases. In germline, CDR1 is SGHNT, CDR2 YYREEE (reference sequence). The length of the CDR3 is 14 residues. The junction had 6 bases not matched to a gene; V was cut back by 4 bases and J by 7 bases. CDR3 region: CASSLVAGENIQYF. CDR3 nucleotide sequence: TGTGCCAGCAGCCTGGTAGCGGGAGAGAACATTCAGTACTTC.

The V and J genes are TRBV18 and TRBJ2-4, with D unclear. There are 15 residues in the CDR3. Trimming pared 0 bases from V and 0 bases from J, leaving 6 bases between. From germline, CDR1 is KGHSH and CDR2 LQKENI. The CDR3 region is CASSPPSRAKNIQYF. Here the CDR3 DNA reads TGTGCCAGCTCACCACCGTCTAGAGCCAAAAACATTCAGTACTTC.

The chain joins TRBV7-2 to TRBJ2-5, with D unclear. The V gene lost 1 base and the J gene lost 2 bases, with 8 bases spanning the gap. The CDR3 runs 14 residues. Germline values: CDR1 SGHTA, CDR2 FQGNSA. The CDR3 sequence: CASSLGPVQETQYF. In nucleotides, the CDR3 is TGTGCCAGCAGCTTAGGCCCGGTTCAAGAGACCCAGTACTTC.